This TCR beta chain was sequenced for a study of CD4 T cells in relation to SARS-CoV-2 and coronaviruses. About the research overall: After 10 days of antigen culture, PBMC TCR beta CDR3s were sequenced.

For this clone: Its antigen remains unknown.

Unexposed donor CD4+ T cells date from about 2011-2019, before the COVID-19 pandemic. Isolation of CD4+ T cells took place after roughly nine days in culture. Unexposed-donor CD4+ T cells were probed with SARS-CoV-2 S/N and four cold-coronavirus spikes, cells permitting. Generated by immunoSEQ multiplex PCR, the TCRdb table keeps only in-frame clones and is missing some. Of under 25,000 clones listed, roughly 80% are singletons. The sequenced sample was CD4+ T cells from PBMCs, cultured in vitro. The sequence derives from a human donor in good health.

CDR3 DNA sequence: TGTGCCAGCAGCGCTGACAGGGTTGAAGGCTACACCTTC. Encoded protein: CASSADRVEGYTF. This chain links TRBV6-5 with TRBJ1-2; TRBD1 matches at 7 bases. Germline V CDR1 and CDR2: MNHEY, SVGAGI. The CDR3 consists of 13 residues. V dropped 6 bases and J dropped 8; count of bases not matched to a gene: 9.